This T cell receptor beta chain is from a study of blood T cell repertoires in COVID-19. Study at large: The United States, Italy and Spain supplied acute and convalescent COVID-19 samples. Nucleic acid was either cDNA or gDNA, and it came from T cells, B-cell-depleted T cells, or PBMCs.

Sequenced by immunoSEQ multiplex PCR; TCRdb stores in-frame clones only, minus some. The table records a few hundred thousand clones, roughly 85% of them present only once. With regard to this clone: Other nucleotide sequences in the sample specify the same CDR3.

The CDR3 totals 15 residues. The germline V gene encodes CDR1 MDHEN and CDR2 SYDVKM. Trimming at V came to 5 bases and at J to 1 base, leaving 1 base not matched to a gene. The gene calls are TRBV28 and TRBJ2-3, with 12 bases lining up with TRBD2. The receptor was derived from a man in his fifties with active or convalescent COVID-19. Material for sequencing was peripheral blood. The CDR3: CASSPSGRGTDTQYF. CDR3 in DNA: TGTGCCAGCAGTCCTAGCGGGAGGGGCACAGATACGCAGTATTTT.